This is a list of T cell receptor beta chains from one sample in a study of beta chain features in type 1 diabetes. Libraries were prepared by immunoSEQ multiplex PCR; TCRdb keeps only in-frame clonotypes and omits some of them. The sample lists about 52,000 clones, approximately 45% occurring once. The material sequenced was Tregs from blood. The source of these receptors is a man between 25 and 39 years old with type 1 diabetes. The CDR3 runs from the conserved cysteine through the conserved F or W. The D gene is left open where the match is weak. A row's size may be missing; if present it is once, few, many or a size class.

d_call	v_call	clone_size	j_call	cdr3_nt	cdr3_aa
TRBD1	TRBV5-1	.	TRBJ2-2	TGCGCCAGCAGCACGGGACAGGGGAACACCGGGGAGCTGTTTTTT	CASSTGQGNTGELFF
TRBD2	TRBV7-7	once	TRBJ2-5	TGTGCTAGCAGCTTCGGACTAGCGGGAGAAGAGACCCAGTACTTC	CASSFGLAGEETQYF
.	TRBV18	.	TRBJ2-1	TGTGCCAGCTCACAGACTAAGCTAGAGGAGCAGTTCTTC	CASSQTKLEEQFF
TRBD1	TRBV7-2	.	TRBJ2-5	TGTGCCAGCAGCCAAAAATTGGGGACAGAGGAGACCCAGTACTTC	CASSQKLGTEETQYF
.	TRBV4-1	.	TRBJ2-3	TGCGCCAGCAGCCAAGGTGGAGGGCGGAAATTCACAGATACGCAGTATTTT	CASSQGGGRKFTDTQYF
.	TRBV5-1	once	TRBJ1-2	TGCGCCAGCAGCTTGGCGGCCATCGGACAGTCTGGCTACACCTTC	CASSLAAIGQSGYTF
.	TRBV7-9	.	TRBJ2-7	TGTGCCAGCAGCTCGAGCTCCTACGAGCAGTACTTC	CASSSSSYEQYF
.	TRBV5-1	few	TRBJ2-1	TGCGCCAGCAGCCCCGGACTCGACTGGCACAATGAGCAGTTCTTC	CASSPGLDWHNEQFF
.	TRBV7-2	.	TRBJ1-1	TGTGCCAGCAGCTTACAGGCGGGGACCGAAGCTTTCTTT	CASSLQAGTEAFF
TRBD2	TRBV7-9	few	TRBJ2-7	TGTGCCAGCAGCTTTACTAGCGGGTCTCAGGAGCAGTACTTC	CASSFTSGSQEQYF
TRBD1	TRBV5-1	.	TRBJ2-7	TGCGCCAGCAGCGGGGGGACAGGGAGTAGCTCCTACGAGCAGTACTTC	CASSGGTGSSSYEQYF
TRBD1	TRBV18	.	TRBJ2-1	TGTGCCAGCTCACCACCTTTGGACAGGGGGTACAATGAGCAGTTCTTC	CASSPPLDRGYNEQFF
TRBD1	TRBV5-1	.	TRBJ2-2	TGCGCCAGCAGCCCGTCGGGACAGGGGGGGGCCGGGGAGCTGTTTTTT	CASSPSGQGGAGELFF
TRBD1	TRBV6-5	.	TRBJ1-4	TGTGCCAGCAGTTACTCCGGGACAGGCAATGAAAAACTGTTTTTT	CASSYSGTGNEKLFF
.	TRBV14	.	TRBJ2-5	TGTGCCAGCAGCCAAGACTGGAGTGAAGAGACCCAGTACTTC	CASSQDWSEETQYF
.	TRBV7-9	.	TRBJ2-5	TGTGCCAGCAGCCCAATCTTCACAGGCGGACCTCAAGAGACCCAGTACTTC	CASSPIFTGGPQETQYF
TRBD1	TRBV28	.	TRBJ2-1	TGTGCCAGCAGTATTCCGGGACAGGGTTACAATGAGCAGTTCTTC	CASSIPGQGYNEQFF
TRBD1	TRBV6-5	.	TRBJ1-2	TGTGCCAGCAGTGCCGGGACAGGGGTCAACTATGGCTACACCTTC	CASSAGTGVNYGYTF
TRBD2	TRBV28	.	TRBJ2-1	TGTGCCAGCACGAAAGCGGGATCGAACAATGAGCAGTTCTTC	CASTKAGSNNEQFF
.	TRBV18	.	TRBJ2-5	TGTGCCAGCTCAGACTCTCAAGAGACCCAGTACTTC	CASSDSQETQYF
.	TRBV9	.	TRBJ2-7	TGTGCCAGCAGCGTAGCGGCCGGGCTAGCCGGATTGGGGTACGAGCAGTACTTC	CASSVAAGLAGLGYEQYF
.	TRBV5-4	.	TRBJ1-4	TGTGCCAGCAGCTTGTCCGGGTTTAATGAAAAACTGTTTTTT	CASSLSGFNEKLFF
.	TRBV7-5	.	TRBJ2-7	TGTGCCAGCAGCGGGGGGAACTCCTACGAGCAGTACTTC	CASSGGNSYEQYF